The rows below give T cell receptor beta chains drawn from one sample of a study of early T cells in non-severe SARS-CoV-2 infection. Each CDR3 protein gets one entry after TCRdb re-called the 5' RACE reads with MiXCR. The table has some 25,000 distinct CDR3 sequences, about 4.5% seen once. Material: whole blood. These receptors were collected from an adult who was a healthcare worker with PCR-confirmed SARS-CoV-2 infection or an uninfected control (not recorded which). The CDR3 runs from the conserved cysteine through the conserved F or W. The D gene is left open where the match is weak. The size of a clone is reported for some rows only, either as once, few or many, or as a class for expanded clones.

d_call,clone_size,v_call,j_call,cdr3_nt,cdr3_aa
NA,few,TRBV6-4,TRBJ2-3,TGTGCCAGCAGTGTGGACTTCACAGATACGCAGTATTTT,CASSVDFTDTQYF
NA,few,TRBV5-1,TRBJ2-6,TGCGCCAGCCAACACGGGGCCAACGTCCTGACTTTC,CASQHGANVLTF
NA,many,TRBV29-1,TRBJ1-1,TGCAGCGTGGCTTTGGGACTGGGCACTGAAGCTTTCTTT,CSVALGLGTEAFF
TRBD2,many,TRBV7-8,TRBJ2-2,TGTGCCAGCAGCTCGACTAGCGGGGCGGTCACCGGGGAGCTGTTTTTT,CASSSTSGAVTGELFF
TRBD2,many,TRBV28,TRBJ2-7,TGTGCCAGCAGTTTTGACCCTAGCGGTGCCTACGAGCAGTACTTC,CASSFDPSGAYEQYF
NA,few,TRBV7-2,TRBJ2-3,TGTGCCAGCAGCTTAAGGCGGGGGCTGGAAGCTACGCAGTATTTT,CASSLRRGLEATQYF
TRBD2,many,TRBV6-5,TRBJ2-3,TGTGCCAGCAGGCACCTAGCGGGGCGCACAGATACGCAGTATTTT,CASRHLAGRTDTQYF
NA,many,TRBV6-6,TRBJ1-5,TGTGCCAGCAGTTACTCGGGGAGCCAGCCCCAGCATTTT,CASSYSGSQPQHF
TRBD2,few,TRBV11-2,TRBJ2-3,TGTGCCAGCAGCTTTAAAGCGGGAGTGGCAGATACGCAGTATTTT,CASSFKAGVADTQYF
NA,NA,TRBV29-1,TRBJ2-2,TGCAGCGTTTTCGCTCCAGCCGGGGAGCTGTTTTTT,CSVFAPAGELFF
NA,medium-sized,TRBV2,TRBJ1-5,TGTGCCAGCAGTGAATACAGGCGTAATCAGCCCCAGCATTTT,CASSEYRRNQPQHF
NA,many,TRBV6-2/TRBV6-3,TRBJ2-5,TGTGCCAGCAGTAAGACGGTTGAGACCCAGTACTTC,CASSKTVETQYF
NA,many,TRBV4-3,TRBJ2-1,TGCGCCAGCAGCCAAGATGTAGGGATTAACAATGAGCAGTTTTTC,CASSQDVGINNEQFF
NA,many,TRBV12-3/TRBV12-4,TRBJ1-1,TGTGCCAGCAGTCCACAGGGTTGGACTGAAGCTTTCTTT,CASSPQGWTEAFF
TRBD1,many,TRBV2,TRBJ1-4,TGTGCCAGCACCCAGACAGGTCCAGGGGGTGAAAAACTGTTTTTT,CASTQTGPGGEKLFF
TRBD2,many,TRBV6-2/TRBV6-3,TRBJ2-1,TGTGCCAGCAGTTTTAGCGGGGACCCCTACAATGAGCAGTTCTTC,CASSFSGDPYNEQFF
NA,NA,TRBV7-6,TRBJ1-1,TGTGCCAGCAGCTTAGATGCCGGCTCCCATTTGGCTTTCTTT,CASSLDAGSHLAFF
NA,many,TRBV24-1,TRBJ2-2,TGTGCCACCAGTGATTGGGGAGCCGGGGAGCTGTTTTTT,CATSDWGAGELFF
TRBD2,NA,TRBV7-2,TRBJ2-3,TGTGCCAGCAGCTTGGGACTAGCGGTCCGGGACCGCACGCAGTATTTT,CASSLGLAVRDRTQYF
NA,many,TRBV11-2,TRBJ2-5,TGTGCCAGCAGCCCGATGCGGGGAAAAGAGACCCAGTACTTC,CASSPMRGKETQYF
NA,many,TRBV20-1,TRBJ1-6,TGCAGTGCTAGAGATCAGGGAGGGGAATCACCCCTCCACTTT,CSARDQGGESPLHF
TRBD2,many,TRBV10-3,TRBJ2-3,TGTGCCCATAGACCTGGAGGCGGGAGGGATAGAGATACGCAGTATTTT,CAHRPGGGRDRDTQYF
TRBD1,many,TRBV6-5,TRBJ1-5,TGTGCCAGCAGTCGGGACAGTAATCAGCCCCAGCATTTT,CASSRDSNQPQHF
NA,NA,TRBV5-1,TRBJ1-2,TGCGCCAGCAGCTTGGCTTCCGAAGGCTACACCTTC,CASSLASEGYTF
NA,many,TRBV12-3/TRBV12-4,TRBJ1-5,TGTGCCAGCAGTTATCTGGGGGGGCGCGATCAGCCCCAGCATTTT,CASSYLGGRDQPQHF
NA,many,TRBV7-2,TRBJ1-6,TGTGCCAGCAGCTTCACCGGGTCTAATAATTCACCCCTCCACTTT,CASSFTGSNNSPLHF
NA,many,TRBV28,TRBJ2-4,TGTGCCAGCAGTCGACAGGACGTTACCTTATTAGCCAAAAACATTCAGTACTTC,CASSRQDVTLLAKNIQYF
TRBD1,many,TRBV10-2,TRBJ1-2,TGCGCCAGCAGTGAGCAAAAAGGGACAGGGGATGGCTACACCTTC,CASSEQKGTGDGYTF
NA,NA,TRBV29-1,TRBJ2-3,TGCAGCGTTGATGCGGGGGCCCTCACAGATACGCAGTATTTT,CSVDAGALTDTQYF
NA,many,TRBV3-1,TRBJ1-2,TGTGCCAGCAGCCAACCAGGTTGGGGCTACACCTTC,CASSQPGWGYTF
NA,NA,TRBV12-3/TRBV12-4,TRBJ2-1,TGTGCCAGCACTCAGGTATCTGAGCAGTTCTTC,CASTQVSEQFF